Below are 26 T cell receptor beta chains sequenced from a single sample in a study of graft-versus-host responses after intestinal transplantation. Profiled with immunoSEQ multiplex PCR; TCRdb holds only in-frame clones, not every one. Among approximately 63,000 clones listed, around nine tenths were seen once. Graft-derived tissue was subjected to processing to liberate intraepithelial and lamina propria lymphocytes. Source: ileum tissue, taken around 350 days after transplant. All receptors come from a human patient who received an intestinal transplant, so some T cells may come from the graft donor.

This chain joins TRBV13 and TRBJ2-7, with TRBD1 as a possible D gene (6 bases). This CDR3 contains 12 residues. The germline V gene has CDR1 PRHDT and CDR2 FYEKMQ (reference sequence). V was trimmed by 5 bases and J by 4 bases, leaving 9 bases between them. CDR3 amino acids: CASSPGQYEQYF. CDR3 in DNA: TGTGCCAGCAGCCCCGGACAGTACGAGCAGTACTTC.

The chain couples TRBV6-1 to TRBJ2-1; D gene ambiguous. Germline V CDR1 and CDR2: MNHNS, SASEGT. The V and J ends lost 7 bases and 0 bases respectively, with 10 bases between them. The CDR3 covers 14 residues. The CDR3 spells CASTERGSYNEQFF. The CDR3 nucleotides read TGTGCCAGCACCGAGCGCGGCTCCTACAATGAGCAGTTCTTC.

The chain has TRBV7-9 and TRBJ2-5, with a weak D call TRBD2 (5 bases). The CDR3 loop spans 15 amino acids. The ends were cut back, 4 bases at V and 3 bases at J, with 15 bases in the middle. Germline V CDR1 and CDR2: SEHNR, FQNEAQ (reference sequence). CDR3 amino acids: CASSSPRTAKETQYF. DNA for the CDR3: TGTGCCAGCAGCTCTCCCAGGACTGCTAAAGAGACCCAGTACTTC.

V and J are TRBV2 and TRBJ2-7; maybe TRBD2 (6 bases). CDR1 is SNHLY, CDR2 FYNNEI, per germline. V shed 2 bases and J shed 2 bases, with 13 bases lying between them. The CDR3 has 15 residues. The CDR3 coding sequence is TGTGCCAGCAGTGAACGACTAGTCACGGCCTACGAGCAGTACTTC. Residues: CASSERLVTAYEQYF.

The chain recombines TRBV11-2 with TRBJ2-7, with D perhaps TRBD2 (6 bases). V dropped 5 bases and J dropped 4 bases, with 12 bases sitting between them. The germline V gene has CDR1 SGHAT and CDR2 FQNNGV. This CDR3 is 13 amino acids long. The CDR3 DNA reads as TGTGCCAGCAGCCTCGGACTAAAATACGAGCAGTACTTC. Residues: CASSLGLKYEQYF.

The chain combines TRBV25-1 with TRBJ2-2, with D hard to call. The germline V and J ends were trimmed by 3 bases and 1 base, with 9 bases remaining between them. Germline V gives CDR1 MGHDK, CDR2 SYGVNS. The CDR3 sequence is 15 residues long. Here the CDR3 DNA reads TGTGCCAGCAGTGATCGGAGTATGAACACCGGGGAGCTGTTTTTT. This sequence encodes CASSDRSMNTGELFF.

The CDR3 loop is CASSRLAGGIIPSYNEQFF. The CDR3 coding sequence is TGTGCCAGCAGCCGACTAGCGGGAGGTATCATACCGTCCTACAATGAGCAGTTCTTC. The gene calls are TRBV2 and TRBJ2-1, with 13 positions matching TRBD2. Germline values: CDR1 SNHLY, CDR2 FYNNEI. V lost 6 bases and J lost 1; bases outside the gene matches: 12. This CDR3 comprises 19 residues. Together with reference TRBV2 and TRBJ2-1, the CDR3 gives the full variable domain: EPEVTQTPSHQVTQMGQEVILRCVPISNHLYFYWYRQILGQKVEFLVSFYNNEISEKSEIFDDQFSVERPDGSNFTLKIRSTKLEDSAMYFCASSRLAGGIIPSYNEQFFGPGTRLTVL.

For this clone: An end of the junction does not agree with germline; a read error may underlie this. The chain employs TRBV10-3 and TRBJ2-1; no firm D call. This CDR3 region has 13 residues. Per germline, CDR1 ENHRY and CDR2 SYGVKD. The CDR3 spells CASSYSDGNEQFF. The CDR3 nucleotides read TGTGCCAGCAGTTACTCAGACGGCAATGAGCAGTTCTTC.

This clone was detected a few times. The genes are TRBV7-5 and TRBJ1-1; the table's D call, TRBD1, was not checked against the DNA. TRBV7-5 is a pseudogene segment. This CDR3 comprises 18 residues. The CDR3 sequence: CVRSDLLFLGGGWVKAFF. Written as DNA, the CDR3 is TGTGTCAGAAGCGACCTGTTATTTCTAGGGGGCGGGTGGGTTAAAGCTTTCTTT.

This chain uses TRBV4-1 with TRBJ2-1; 9 bases fit TRBD1. The CDR3 consists of 18 residues. CDR1 and CDR2 from the germline V gene are MGHRA and YSYEKL. V dropped 0 bases and J dropped 2; count of bases not matched to a gene: 8. The CDR3 here is CASSQDSRTGVTYNEQFF. The CDR3, as DNA: TGCGCCAGCAGCCAAGATTCAAGGACAGGGGTTACCTACAATGAGCAGTTCTTC.

V is TRBV19 and J is TRBJ1-1; 9 nucleotides match TRBD1. The ends lost 3 bases at V and 10 bases at J; junction bases unmatched: 9. This CDR3 has 14 residues. Germline CDR1 reads LNHDA; CDR2 reads SQIVND (reference sequence). The CDR3, as DNA: TGTGCCAGTAGTATCGACTCCGGGACAGGGAGAGCTTTCTTT. This gives the protein CASSIDSGTGRAFF. The whole variable domain, remainder taken from reference TRBV19 and TRBJ1-1, is DGGITQSPKYLFRKEGQNVTLSCEQNLNHDAMYWYRQDPGQGLRLIYYSQIVNDFQKGDIAEGYSVSREKKESFPLTVTSAQKNPTAFYLCASSIDSGTGRAFFGQGTRLTVV.

This clone was counted a single time. V is TRBV28 and J is TRBJ2-7; 10 bases line up with TRBD1. Germline values: CDR1 MDHEN, CDR2 SYDVKM. The CDR3 spans 16 residues. Unmatched junction bases numbered 10, after V lost 3 bases and J lost 5 bases. CDR3 nucleotides: TGTGCCAGCAGTTTTTCCGGGACAGGGGTTGTGGACGAGCAGTACTTC. It is translated as CASSFSGTGVVDEQYF. The full variable domain, rest sourced from reference TRBV28 and TRBJ2-7, is DVKVTQSSRYLVKRTGEKVFLECVQDMDHENMFWYRQDPGLGLRLIYFSYDVKMKEKGDIPEGYSVSREKKERFSLILESASTNQTSMYLCASSFSGTGVVDEQYFGPGTRLTVT.

This clone was found once. The chain uses TRBV6-5 and TRBJ1-2; D is perhaps TRBD1 (5 bases). This CDR3 contains 13 residues. Trimming took 5 bases from V and 3 from J, leaving 10 bases between them. From germline, CDR1 is MNHEY and CDR2 SVGAGI. In DNA, the CDR3 is TGTGCCAGCAGTATCGACAGAGACTATGGCTACACCTTC. This gives the protein CASSIDRDYGYTF.

This clone has a single count. The chain couples TRBV6-6 to TRBJ1-1; 7 bases match TRBD1. The ends lost 2 bases at V and 1 base at J; junction bases unmatched: 7. The CDR3 extends over 16 amino acids. Germline loops: CDR1 MNHNY, CDR2 SVGAGI (reference sequence). The CDR3 loop reads CASSYRPTGTNTEAFF. CDR3 sequence (DNA): TGTGCCAGCAGTTACCGGCCGACAGGGACGAACACTGAAGCTTTCTTT.

The rearrangement joins TRBV29-1 to TRBJ2-5; 11 bases match TRBD2. Germline CDR1 reads SQVTM; CDR2 reads ANQGSEA. This CDR3 region has 14 residues. V dropped 7 bases and J dropped 3; count of bases not matched to a gene: 7. CDR3 sequence (DNA): TGCAGCGCCGGGACTAGCGGAGGGAAAGAGACCCAGTACTTC. Its protein is CSAGTSGGKETQYF.

J is TRBJ2-1 and V is TRBV18, with D perhaps being TRBD1 or TRBD2 (5 bases each). The CDR3 is made up of 14 amino acids. Germline CDR1 is KGHSH and CDR2 is LQKENI. V was pared by 4 bases and J by 4 bases, with 11 bases between. DNA of the CDR3: TGTGCCAGCTCACAACGGGGCTTTTACAATGAGCAGTTCTTC. Translating gives CASSQRGFYNEQFF.

V gene TRBV5-5 combines with J gene TRBJ1-4, with no clear D. V was pared by 0 bases and J by 1 base, with 7 bases between. CDR1 is SGHKS and CDR2 is YYEKEE in the germline V gene (reference sequence). There are 15 residues in the CDR3. Written as DNA, the CDR3 is TGTGCCAGCAGCTTGGATAAGGGAACTAATGAAAAACTGTTTTTT. As protein: CASSLDKGTNEKLFF. The full variable domain, completed using reference TRBV5-5 and TRBJ1-4, is DAGVTQSPTHLIKTRGQQVTLRCSPISGHKSVSWYQQVLGQGPQFIFQYYEKEERGRGNFPDRFSARQFPNYSSELNVNALLLGDSALYLCASSLDKGTNEKLFFGSGTQLSVL.

The chain is built from TRBV10-3 and TRBJ2-5; the match to TRBD1 covers 8 bases. Trimming cost V 5 bases and J 2 bases; bases outside gene matches: 4. Germline CDR1 is ENHRY and CDR2 is SYGVKD. The CDR3 spans 14 residues. CDR3 amino acids: CAISWDRTQETQYF. CDR3 nucleotide sequence: TGTGCCATCAGTTGGGACAGGACACAAGAGACCCAGTACTTC.

The J gene is TRBJ1-6, the V gene TRBV10-3; perhaps TRBD1 as D (5 bases). Trimming removed 7 bases from V and 6 bases from J, with 7 bases in between. Germline CDR1 ENHRY, CDR2 SYGVKD. This CDR3 contains 12 residues. The CDR3 DNA reads as TGTGCCATCAACGACAGTAATTCACCCCTCCACTTT. Translating it yields CAINDSNSPLHF.

The V gene is TRBV2, the J gene TRBJ2-3, with D perhaps matching TRBD2 (5 bases). V was pared by 3 bases and J by 4 bases, with 14 bases between. This CDR3 comprises 15 residues. The germline CDR1 and CDR2 sequences are SNHLY and FYNNEI. CDR3 in DNA: TGTGCCAGCAGTGACTCTACGCGGACTCCAGATACGCAGTATTTT. It is translated as CASSDSTRTPDTQYF.

The genes are TRBV28 and TRBJ2-7, with 9 bases fitting TRBD1. CDR1 and CDR2 (germline): MDHEN, SYDVKM. The trim removed 5 bases at V and 0 bases at J, leaving 8 bases unmatched. This CDR3 is built from 16 residues. DNA of the CDR3: TGTGCCAGCAGTCCACTCCCGGGACAGGGCTCCTACGAGCAGTACTTC. This codes for CASSPLPGQGSYEQYF. Full variable domain (outside the CDR3, taken from reference TRBV28 and TRBJ2-7): DVKVTQSSRYLVKRTGEKVFLECVQDMDHENMFWYRQDPGLGLRLIYFSYDVKMKEKGDIPEGYSVSREKKERFSLILESASTNQTSMYLCASSPLPGQGSYEQYFGPGTRLTVT.

V is TRBV5-4 and J is TRBJ2-5; TRBD1 or TRBD2 may be the D gene (6 bases each). The CDR3 sequence is 17 residues long. CDR1 is SGHNT and CDR2 is YYREEE in the germline V gene (reference sequence). V was cut by 3 bases and J by 0 bases, with 18 bases left in between. The CDR3 reads CASSWGAERAYQETQYF. As DNA, the CDR3 is TGTGCCAGCAGCTGGGGGGCGGAGCGGGCCTACCAAGAGACCCAGTACTTC. The full variable domain, completed using reference TRBV5-4 and TRBJ2-5, is ETGVTQSPTHLIKTRGQQVTLRCSSQSGHNTVSWYQQALGQGPQFIFQYYREEENGRGNFPPRFSGLQFPNYSSELNVNALELDDSALYLCASSWGAERAYQETQYFGPGTRLLVL.

The chain uses TRBV29-1 and TRBJ2-2; D is unresolved. V lost 4 bases, J lost 3 bases, and 3 bases lay in between. Germline-derived CDR1 and CDR2 are SQVTM and ANQGSEA. This CDR3 has 11 residues. The CDR3 sequence: CSVGDTGELFF. For the CDR3, the DNA is TGCAGCGTTGGGGACACCGGGGAGCTGTTTTTT.

V is TRBV11-2 and J is TRBJ1-2, with 8 positions matching TRBD1. Trimming at V came to 2 bases and at J to 0 bases, leaving 5 bases not matched to a gene. Germline V gives CDR1 SGHAT, CDR2 FQNNGV. This CDR3 is 16 amino acids long. In nucleotides, the CDR3 is TGTGCCAGCAGCTTAAGGGGACAGGCAGCTAACTATGGCTACACCTTC. Amino acids: CASSLRGQAANYGYTF.

This rearrangement joins TRBV4-1 to TRBJ2-1, with 12 nucleotides matching TRBD2. The CDR3 runs to 20 residues. CDR1 is MGHRA, CDR2 YSYEKL, per germline. V shed 4 bases, J shed 0 bases, and the junction held 13 bases outside the gene matches. The CDR3 DNA reads TGCGCCAGCAGCCCGCCCACTAGCGGGAGGACCCACAGCTCCTACAATGAGCAGTTCTTC. Translating gives CASSPPTSGRTHSSYNEQFF.

V and J are TRBV25-1 and TRBJ1-2; possible D gene TRBD1, 5 bases. Trimming removed 0 bases from V and 8 bases from J, with 16 bases in between. The CDR3 has 15 residues. Germline V gene sequence: CDR1 MGHDK, CDR2 SYGVNS. In nucleotides, the CDR3 is TGTGCCAGCAGTGAATATTTCGGGGGGGGAGAAGGCTACACCTTC. Its protein product is CASSEYFGGGEGYTF.